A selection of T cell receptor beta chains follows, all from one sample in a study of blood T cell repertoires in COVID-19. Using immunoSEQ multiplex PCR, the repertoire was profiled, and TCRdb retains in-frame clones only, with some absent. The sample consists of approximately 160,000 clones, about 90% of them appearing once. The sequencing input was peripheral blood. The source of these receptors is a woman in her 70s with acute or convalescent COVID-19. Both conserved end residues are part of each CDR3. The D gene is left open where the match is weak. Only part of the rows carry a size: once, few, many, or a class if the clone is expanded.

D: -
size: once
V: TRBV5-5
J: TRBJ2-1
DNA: TGTGCCAGCATCCGCCCGGGCGGGATATACAATGAGCAGTTCTTC
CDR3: CASIRPGGIYNEQFF

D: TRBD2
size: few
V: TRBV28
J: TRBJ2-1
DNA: TGTGCCAGCAGTCCCCGGACCGGGACTAGCGGGAGAGGTAGGGGTAATGAGCAGTTCTTC
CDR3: CASSPRTGTSGRGRGNEQFF

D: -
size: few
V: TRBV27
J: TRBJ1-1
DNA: TGTGCCAGCAGTTTCACAGGGTGGACTGAAGCTTTCTTT
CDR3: CASSFTGWTEAFF

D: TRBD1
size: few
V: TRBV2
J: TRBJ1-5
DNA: TGTGCCAGCAAGAATCGACAGGGCACAAATCAGCCCCAGCATTTT
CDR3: CASKNRQGTNQPQHF

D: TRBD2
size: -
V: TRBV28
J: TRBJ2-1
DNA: TGTGCCAGCAGTGGGACTAGCGGGAGCTCCTACAATGAGCAGTTCTTC
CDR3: CASSGTSGSSYNEQFF

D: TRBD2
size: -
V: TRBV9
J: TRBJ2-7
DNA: TGTGCCAGCAACGACCGATGGCTAGCGGACTTCTCCTACGAGCAGTACTTC
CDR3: CASNDRWLADFSYEQYF

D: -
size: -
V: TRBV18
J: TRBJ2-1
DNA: TGTGCCAGCTCAACGTCGAGCTCCTACAATGAGCAGTTCTTC
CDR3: CASSTSSSYNEQFF

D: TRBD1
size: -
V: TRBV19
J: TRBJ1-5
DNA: TGTGCCACCGCAGGGGGCGGCGATCAGCCCCAGCATTTT
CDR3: CATAGGGDQPQHF

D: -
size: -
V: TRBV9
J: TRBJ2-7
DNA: TGTGCCAGCAGCGTAGAAGGTAACGCAGGGGTGGGCCAGCAGTACTTC
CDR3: CASSVEGNAGVGQQYF

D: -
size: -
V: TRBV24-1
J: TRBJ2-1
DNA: TGTGCCACCAGTGGAGGCTTCCACTACAATGAGCAGTTCTTC
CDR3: CATSGGFHYNEQFF

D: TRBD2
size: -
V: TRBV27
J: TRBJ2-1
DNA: TGTGCCAGCTCCCCGAGTCTAGCGGGTTACAATGAGCAGTTCTTC
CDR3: CASSPSLAGYNEQFF

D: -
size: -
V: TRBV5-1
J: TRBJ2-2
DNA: TGCGCCAGCAGCCCGAGAGGGAACACCGGGGAGCTGTTTTTT
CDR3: CASSPRGNTGELFF

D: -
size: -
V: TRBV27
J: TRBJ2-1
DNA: TGTGCCAGCAGTTTAAGAGGGACTCGTCAGACGGCCGGCTCCTACAATGAGCAGTTCTTC
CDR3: CASSLRGTRQTAGSYNEQFF

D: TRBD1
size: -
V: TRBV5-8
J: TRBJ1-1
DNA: TGTGCCAGCAGTTGGGACAGGTATGAAGCTTTCTTT
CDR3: CASSWDRYEAFF

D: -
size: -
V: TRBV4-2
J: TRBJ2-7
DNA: TGTGCCAGCAGCCAAGATGGGACATTCTCCTACGAGCAGTACTTC
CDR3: CASSQDGTFSYEQYF

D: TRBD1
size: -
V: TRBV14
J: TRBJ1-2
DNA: TGTGCCAGCAGCCGAACAGACAGGGGGAAGTCCTTC
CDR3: CASSRTDRGKSF